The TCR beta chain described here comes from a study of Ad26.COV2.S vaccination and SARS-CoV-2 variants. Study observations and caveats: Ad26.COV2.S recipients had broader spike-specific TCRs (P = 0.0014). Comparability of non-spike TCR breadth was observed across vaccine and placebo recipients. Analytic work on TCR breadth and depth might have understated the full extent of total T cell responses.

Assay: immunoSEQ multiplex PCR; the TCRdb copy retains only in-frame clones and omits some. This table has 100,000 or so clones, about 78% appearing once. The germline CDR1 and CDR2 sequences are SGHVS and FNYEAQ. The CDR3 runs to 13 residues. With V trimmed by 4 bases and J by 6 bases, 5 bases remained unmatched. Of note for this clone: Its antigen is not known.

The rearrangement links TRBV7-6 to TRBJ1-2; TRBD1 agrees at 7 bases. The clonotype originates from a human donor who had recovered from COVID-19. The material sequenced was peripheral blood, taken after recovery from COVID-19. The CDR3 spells CASSSTGTDGYTF. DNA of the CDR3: TGTGCCAGCAGCTCCACCGGGACAGATGGCTACACCTTC.